The 32 T cell receptor beta chains in this list originate from one sample, sequenced in a study of blood T cell repertoires in COVID-19. Method: immunoSEQ multiplex PCR; TCRdb's copy keeps in-frame clones and lacks some. The data hold roughly 140,000 clones, with roughly 86% observed a single time. The specimen was peripheral blood. The receptors derive from a man between 45 and 60 years old with active or convalescent COVID-19.

This clone was seen only a few times. The rearrangement uses TRBV7-3 and TRBJ2-1, with D tentatively TRBD1 (5 bases). CDR3 length equals 11 residues. Trimming left V 11 bases short and J 10 bases short, with 15 bases between. Per germline, CDR1 SGHTA and CDR2 FQGTGA. The CDR3 nucleotides are TGTGCCTCCAGTGGTAGGGGCGAGCAGTTCTTC. Its translation: CASSGRGEQFF.

This chain joins TRBV5-5 and TRBJ1-6, with TRBD1 as a possible D gene (6 bases). Germline V gene data show CDR1 as SGHKS and CDR2 as YYEKEE (reference sequence). V was cut by 4 bases and J by 0 bases, with 14 bases left in between. This CDR3 contains 17 residues. The CDR3 is CASSLGGVSSYNSPLHF. The CDR3 DNA sequence: TGTGCCAGCAGCCTAGGGGGGGTGAGCTCCTATAATTCACCCCTCCACTTT.

J is TRBJ1-1 and V is TRBV10-3; no clear D gene. Trimming left V 7 bases short and J 4 bases short, with 13 bases between. This CDR3 region has 13 residues. The germline gives CDR1 ENHRY, CDR2 SYGVKD. The CDR3 nucleotides read TGTGCCATCAAAGAGGGCCCGAGCACTGAAGCTTTCTTT. Encoded protein: CAIKEGPSTEAFF.

The V and J genes are TRBV6-1 and TRBJ1-6, with no clear D. Germline V gene lookup returns CDR1 MNHNS and CDR2 SASEGT. Between the trimmed V and J ends, which lost 5 bases and 0 bases, there was a span of 11 bases. The CDR3 loop spans 16 amino acids. CDR3 protein: CASSKDGSSYNSPLHF. The CDR3 DNA is TGTGCCAGCAGTAAAGACGGGAGCTCCTATAATTCACCCCTCCACTTT.

V gene TRBV4-3 combines with J gene TRBJ1-2; the D gene is possibly TRBD1 (6 bases). The CDR3 extends over 14 amino acids. V dropped 0 bases and J dropped 8 bases, with 13 bases sitting between them. The germline V gene encodes CDR1 LGHNA and CDR2 YSLEER. CDR3 in DNA: TGCGCCAGCAGCCAAGAAAGGCAGGGGAAAGGCTACACCTTC. It is translated as CASSQERQGKGYTF.

The V and J genes are TRBV19 and TRBJ2-2, with a weak D call TRBD2 (5 bases). This CDR3 has 17 amino acids. V lost 3 bases and J lost 7, with 21 bases in between. Germline V gives CDR1 LNHDA, CDR2 SQIVND (reference sequence). This chain's CDR3 is CASSMKERFLEGGELFF. CDR3 coding DNA: TGTGCCAGTAGTATGAAGGAGCGGTTCTTAGAGGGCGGGGAGCTGTTTTTT.

In this sample, this clone turned up once. The chain employs TRBV9 and TRBJ2-2, with a tentative D call TRBD1 (6 bases). Germline-derived CDR1 and CDR2 are SGDLS and YYNGEE. This CDR3 spans 16 amino acids. V lost 3 bases to trimming and J lost 1 base, with 13 bases between them. The CDR3 spells CASSAHRARNTGELFF. The CDR3 coding sequence is TGTGCCAGCAGCGCTCACAGGGCTAGGAACACCGGGGAGCTGTTTTTT.

V usage is TRBV5-6 and J usage is TRBJ1-5; D gene uncertain. V shed 3 bases and J shed 5 bases, with 9 bases lying between them. The CDR3 is 13 residues long. In germline, CDR1 is SGHDT, CDR2 YYEEEE. This chain's CDR3 is CASSSSGDQPQHF. CDR3 nucleotides: TGTGCCAGCAGCTCGTCCGGGGATCAGCCCCAGCATTTT.

V is TRBV5-8 and J is TRBJ2-3; D possibly corresponds to TRBD2 (5 bases). Germline CDR1 SGHTS, CDR2 YDEGEE. Trimming cost V 3 bases and J 13 bases, with 27 bases left between them. The CDR3 spans 16 residues. CDR3 nucleotide sequence: TGTGCCAGCAGCTCGACGCGGGTCGGCCGACGCCATGTCAAGTATTTT. Translating gives CASSSTRVGRRHVKYF.

J is TRBJ2-1 and V is TRBV6-5, with TRBD2 as a possible D gene (5 bases). CDR1 MNHEY and CDR2 SVGAGI come from the germline V gene. The CDR3 totals 13 residues. Trimming left V 0 bases short and J 8 bases short, with 8 bases between. The CDR3, as DNA: TGTGCCAGCAGTTACTCGCGAGGGTATGAGCAGTTCTTC. It codes for CASSYSRGYEQFF.

The chain has TRBV21-1 and TRBJ1-5; the table gives TRBD1 as D, unverified against the DNA. TRBV21-1 is annotated as a pseudogene. This CDR3 contains 21 residues. CDR3 protein: CASSPQGEYARRDLSNQPQHF. The CDR3 DNA is TGTGCCAGCAGCCCCCAGGGGGAATACGCCCGGAGGGATCTTAGCAATCAGCCCCAGCATTTT.

V gene TRBV7-9 combines with J gene TRBJ1-4, with D possibly TRBD1 on 5 matching bases. The germline CDR1 and CDR2 sequences are SEHNR and FQNEAQ (reference sequence). CDR3 length: 14 amino acids. Trimming cost V 6 bases and J 8 bases, with 16 bases left between them. The CDR3 spells CASSFRREAEKLFF. The CDR3, as DNA: TGTGCCAGCAGTTTCCGCAGGGAGGCCGAAAAACTGTTTTTT.

The chain has TRBV18 and TRBJ1-6; D is possibly TRBD1 (5 bases). Deletions cut 1 base from V and 10 bases from J, with 20 bases between. CDR1 and CDR2 (germline): KGHSH, LQKENI. CDR3 length equals 17 residues. CDR3 protein: CASSPLGGGNLRSPLHF. The CDR3 bases are TGTGCCAGCTCACCACTCGGGGGAGGGAATCTTCGCTCACCCCTCCACTTT.

In the case of this clone: Other nucleotide sequences in the sample specify the same CDR3. The chain is built from TRBV18 and TRBJ1-1; possible D gene TRBD1, 5 bases. CDR1 KGHSH and CDR2 LQKENI come from the germline V gene. The V end lost 6 bases, the J end lost 3 bases, and 11 bases lay between the germline ends. The CDR3 length is 13 residues. The CDR3 region is CASSPRGDTEAFF. The CDR3 bases are TGTGCCAGCTCCCCGCGGGGGGACACTGAAGCTTTCTTT. Complete variable domain (other parts from reference TRBV18 and TRBJ1-1): NAGVMQNPRHLVRRRGQEARLRCSPMKGHSHVYWYRQLPEEGLKFMVYLQKENIIDESGMPKERFSAEFPKEGPSILRIQQVVRGDSAAYFCASSPRGDTEAFFGQGTRLTVV.

Turning to this clone: The sample carries other DNA sequences with the same CDR3. The gene calls are TRBV18 and TRBJ2-1, with TRBD2 matching over 16 bases. With 4 bases clipped from V and 7 bases from J, the junction kept 1 base outside the gene matches. The germline CDR1 and CDR2 sequences are KGHSH and LQKENI. This CDR3 region has 15 residues. The CDR3 DNA reads TGTGCCAGCTCACAGGGACTAGCGGGAGGGAATGAGCAGTTCTTC. Amino acid sequence: CASSQGLAGGNEQFF.

This clone was found once. The rearrangement uses TRBV27 and TRBJ1-1; no clear D. The CDR3 spans 14 residues. The V end lost 5 bases, the J end lost 0 bases, and 10 bases lay between the germline ends. Germline V gene data show CDR1 as MNHEY and CDR2 as SMNVEV (reference sequence). The CDR3 region is CASSPHAVNTEAFF. CDR3 nucleotide sequence: TGTGCCAGCAGTCCACACGCAGTGAACACTGAAGCTTTCTTT.

V gene TRBV2 combines with J gene TRBJ1-5, with D unresolved. Germline CDR1 SNHLY, CDR2 FYNNEI. The V end lost 3 bases, the J end lost 9 bases, and 12 bases lay between the germline ends. The CDR3 totals 13 residues. The CDR3 sequence is CASSEGTNGPQHF. The CDR3 bases are TGTGCCAGCAGTGAGGGCACAAACGGGCCCCAGCATTTT.

This chain connects TRBV19 to TRBJ1-1; possibly TRBD1 for D (6 bases). The germline V gene encodes CDR1 LNHDA and CDR2 SQIVND (reference sequence). The V gene lost 6 bases and the J gene lost 4 bases, with 12 bases spanning the gap. This CDR3 is built from 13 residues. The CDR3 is CASSRTGFTEAFF. In DNA form, the CDR3 reads TGTGCCAGTAGCAGAACAGGGTTCACTGAAGCTTTCTTT.

The V and J genes are TRBV6-5 and TRBJ2-1; 8 positions match TRBD2. The CDR3 is 15 amino acids. V lost 0 bases, J lost 9 bases, and 7 bases stayed unmatched. From germline, CDR1 is MNHEY and CDR2 SVGAGI. The CDR3 DNA sequence: TGTGCCAGCAGTTACTCGCGGACTAGCTTACTTGAGCAGTTCTTC. Its protein is CASSYSRTSLLEQFF.

As concerns this clone: Compared with germline, one end of the junction differs, possibly owing to a read error. The genes are TRBV5-4 and TRBJ2-7, with 11 bases identical to TRBD1. Germline CDR1 is SGHNT and CDR2 is YYREEE (reference sequence). The CDR3 covers 16 residues. CDR3 bases: TGTGCCAGCAGGTTGGGCGGGACAGGGGGTGCCAACGAGCAGTACTTC. It is translated as CASRLGGTGGANEQYF.

The gene calls are TRBV11-1 and TRBJ2-5, with 7 nucleotides matching TRBD2. The CDR3 has 14 amino acids. Germline lookup yields CDR1 SGHAT and CDR2 FQDESV (reference sequence). Unmatched junction bases numbered 4, after V lost 4 bases and J lost 2 bases. As DNA, the CDR3 is TGTGCCAGCAGCTCAGGGCGGGGGCAAGAGACCCAGTACTTC. The encoded protein is CASSSGRGQETQYF.

The chain links TRBV9 to TRBJ2-2; D is uncertain. The V gene's germline CDR1 is SGDLS and CDR2 YYNGEE. The CDR3 covers 17 residues. V was clipped by 3 bases and J by 0 bases, with 15 bases between them. In DNA form, the CDR3 reads TGTGCCAGCAGCGCCCGTCCTGAACAATCGAACACCGGGGAGCTGTTTTTT. Translation: CASSARPEQSNTGELFF.

The chain combines TRBV5-1 with TRBJ2-2, with D perhaps TRBD2 (5 bases). Per the germline V gene, CDR1 is SGHRS and CDR2 is YFSETQ. The V end was cut by 0 bases, the J end by 4 bases, with 10 bases between. CDR3 length equals 15 residues. The CDR3 reads CASSLGASLTGELFF. The CDR3 region has the DNA TGCGCCAGCAGCTTGGGGGCTAGCCTCACCGGGGAGCTGTTTTTT.

For the CDR3, the DNA is TGTGCCAGCGGGACTAGCGGGAGCCTTGCAGATACGCAGTATTTT. Its protein is CASGTSGSLADTQYF. The chain uses TRBV9 and TRBJ2-3; 14 bases line up with TRBD2. The trim removed 7 bases at V and 4 bases at J, leaving 5 bases unmatched. Germline V gene data show CDR1 as SGDLS and CDR2 as YYNGEE. CDR3 length: 15 residues. Combining the CDR3 with reference TRBV9 and TRBJ2-3 gives the whole variable domain DSGVTQTPKHLITATGQRVTLRCSPRSGDLSVYWYQQSLDQGLQFLIQYYNGEERAKGNILERFSAQQFPDLHSELNLSSLELGDSALYFCASGTSGSLADTQYFGPGTRLTVL.

The rearrangement joins TRBV7-3 to TRBJ2-3; 15 positions match TRBD2. Germline loops: CDR1 SGHTA, CDR2 FQGTGA. Trimming took 4 bases from V and 6 from J; bases not matched to a gene: 2. This CDR3 comprises 15 residues. CDR3 DNA sequence: TGTGCCAGCAGCTCCGGGACTAGCGGGAGGGATACGCAGTATTTT. Protein sequence: CASSSGTSGRDTQYF.

This chain connects TRBV20-1 to TRBJ2-7; 7 bases line up with TRBD2. Germline CDR1 reads DFQATT; CDR2 reads SNEGSKA (reference sequence). This CDR3 has 11 residues. The CDR3 is CSGRPTYEQYF. CDR3 coding DNA: TGCAGCGGGAGGCCTACCTACGAGCAGTACTTC.

The chain joins TRBV7-8 to TRBJ2-1; 8 bases match TRBD1. V shed 4 bases, J shed 8 bases, and the junction held 16 bases outside the gene matches. Germline lookup yields CDR1 SGHVS and CDR2 FQNEAQ. This CDR3 is built from 17 residues. The CDR3 reads CASSSRQTGDFGDEQFF. CDR3 bases: TGTGCCAGCAGCTCGCGGCAGACAGGGGATTTCGGGGATGAGCAGTTCTTC.

V usage is TRBV18 and J usage is TRBJ2-3; no clear D. This CDR3 is built from 13 residues. Germline CDR1 is KGHSH and CDR2 is LQKENI. Between the trimmed V and J ends, which lost 0 bases and 2 bases, there was a span of 3 bases. The CDR3 DNA sequence: TGTGCCAGCTCACCACCATACACAGATACGCAGTATTTT. Its protein product is CASSPPYTDTQYF.

The chain employs TRBV4-2 and TRBJ2-2; possible D gene TRBD1, 5 bases. The length of the CDR3 is 14 residues. Trimming took off 1 base at V and 5 bases at J, with 8 bases between the two ends. Per germline, CDR1 LGHNA and CDR2 YNFKEQ. The CDR3 region has the DNA TGTGCCAGCAGCCAAGTCAGGGTAACCGGGGAGCTGTTTTTT. Its translation is CASSQVRVTGELFF.

CDR3 sequence reads: CASRGRLANEQFF. CDR3 coding DNA: TGTGCCAGCAGGGGCAGGCTGGCCAATGAGCAGTTCTTC. This chain connects TRBV5-4 to TRBJ2-1; unclear D gene. Trimming removed 5 bases from V and 6 bases from J, with 12 bases in between. Per the germline V gene, CDR1 is SGHNT and CDR2 is YYREEE (reference sequence). This CDR3 is 13 amino acids long.

In DNA form, the CDR3 reads TGTGCCTGGAAGCGACAGGGGGGATCACCCCTCCACTTT. Amino acids: CAWKRQGGSPLHF. The rearrangement uses TRBV30 and TRBJ1-6, with 9 bases matching TRBD1. The CDR3 is 13 amino acids. J gave up 10 bases and V 4 bases, and 5 bases lay outside the gene matches. The germline gives CDR1 GTSNPN, CDR2 SVGIG (reference sequence).

Details on this clone: Germline and junction disagree at one end, which may indicate a read error. The rearrangement links TRBV9 to TRBJ2-1; maybe TRBD2 (6 bases). This CDR3 contains 16 residues. Germline-derived CDR1 and CDR2 are SGDLS and YYNGEE. The CDR3 here is CASSVTPGLYYTEQFF. The CDR3 bases are TGTGCCAGCAGCGTAACTCCGGGACTGTACTACACTGAGCAGTTCTTC.